This TCR beta chain was observed in a study of shared clonotypes between healthy human individuals. Study as a whole: The study used three CD4 naive, three CD4 memory, two CD8 naive and one CD8 memory plate per donor.

As concerns this clone: The antigen is not known.

General study findings and limits: Rarefaction showed that sequencing of sorted subsets was incomplete (despite large depth).

The CDR3 consists of 16 residues. Trimming shortened V by 0 bases and J by 9 bases, and 17 bases separated the two germline ends. From germline, CDR1 is LNHDA and CDR2 SQIVND (reference sequence). It was CD45RO-negative cells, positively selected for CCR7, that made up naive CD8 cells, with terminally differentiated effector memory CD45RA+ cells excluded. For sorted subsets, approximately 180 ng DNA per replicate equaled 30,000 or so T cell genomes. Clones were sequenced by immunoSEQ multiplex PCR, and TCRdb holds only the in-frame ones, with some missing. Altogether approximately 2,000,000 clones are present, 85% to 95% being singletons, with the ten largest covering under 2%.

This TCR was sampled from a man younger than 30 in good health. Some clones in this sample may be carry-over from other donors' samples. V and J are TRBV19 and TRBJ2-2, with D possibly being TRBD1 (5 bases). The sample consisted of naive CD8+ T cells from PBMCs. CDR3 DNA sequence: TGTGCCAGTAGTATAGATAACCAGGGCCGGGCCCGGGAGCTGTTTTTT. Its translation is CASSIDNQGRARELFF.